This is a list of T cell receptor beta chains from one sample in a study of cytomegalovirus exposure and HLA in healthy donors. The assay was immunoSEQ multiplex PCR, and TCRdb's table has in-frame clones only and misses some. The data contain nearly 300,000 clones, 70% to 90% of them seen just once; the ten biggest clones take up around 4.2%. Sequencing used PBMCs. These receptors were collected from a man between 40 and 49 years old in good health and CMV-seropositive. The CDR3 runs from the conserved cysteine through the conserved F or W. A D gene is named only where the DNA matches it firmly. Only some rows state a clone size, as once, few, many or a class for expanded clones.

cdr3_aa: CASSQGTAYNSPLHF
cdr3_nt: TGCGCCAGCAGCCAAGGGACAGCCTATAATTCACCCCTCCACTTT
d_call: .
j_call: TRBJ1-6
v_call: TRBV4-3
clone_size: .

cdr3_aa: CASSPLVTAGGLNTEAFF
cdr3_nt: TGCGCCAGCAGCCCATTGGTTACTGCAGGGGGCCTGAACACTGAAGCTTTCTTT
d_call: TRBD1
j_call: TRBJ1-1
v_call: TRBV5-1
clone_size: once

cdr3_aa: CASLGRMNTEAFF
cdr3_nt: TGCGCCAGCCTGGGCAGGATGAACACTGAAGCTTTCTTT
d_call: .
j_call: TRBJ1-1
v_call: TRBV4-1
clone_size: .

cdr3_aa: CASTLLAGVNEQYF
cdr3_nt: TGTGCCAGCACCTTACTAGCGGGAGTGAACGAGCAGTACTTC
d_call: TRBD2
j_call: TRBJ2-7
v_call: TRBV7-2
clone_size: once

cdr3_aa: CASANRGSTGELFF
cdr3_nt: TGTGCCAGCGCCAACAGGGGTAGCACCGGGGAGCTGTTTTTT
d_call: TRBD1
j_call: TRBJ2-2
v_call: TRBV6-5
clone_size: once

cdr3_aa: CASGAGQVSYNEQFF
cdr3_nt: TGTGCCAGCGGCGCTGGCCAGGTATCCTACAATGAGCAGTTCTTC
d_call: .
j_call: TRBJ2-1
v_call: TRBV5-6
clone_size: once

cdr3_aa: CASSLTAYEQYF
cdr3_nt: TGTGCCAGCAGCCTGACAGCCTACGAGCAGTACTTC
d_call: .
j_call: TRBJ2-7
v_call: TRBV7-9
clone_size: .

cdr3_aa: CASSVRATEAFF
cdr3_nt: TGTGCCAGCAGTGTCAGGGCCACTGAAGCTTTCTTT
d_call: .
j_call: TRBJ1-1
v_call: TRBV2
clone_size: .

cdr3_aa: CASSQAGTSGREETQYF
cdr3_nt: TGTGCCAGCAGCCAAGCCGGGACTAGCGGGAGGGAAGAGACCCAGTACTTC
d_call: TRBD2
j_call: TRBJ2-5
v_call: TRBV4-2
clone_size: .

cdr3_aa: CASSSPSTSGLNEQFF
cdr3_nt: TGTGCCAGCAGCTCCCCCAGCACTAGCGGGCTCAATGAGCAGTTCTTC
d_call: TRBD2
j_call: TRBJ2-1
v_call: TRBV7-2
clone_size: .

cdr3_aa: CASSTPSEAFF
cdr3_nt: TGTGCCAGCAGTACCCCGAGCGAAGCTTTCTTT
d_call: .
j_call: TRBJ1-1
v_call: TRBV28
clone_size: .

cdr3_aa: CASIFDRGNSPLHF
cdr3_nt: TGTGCCAGCATTTTTGACAGGGGGAATTCACCCCTCCACTTT
d_call: TRBD1
j_call: TRBJ1-6
v_call: TRBV6-1
clone_size: .

cdr3_aa: CASVLGGIGGGETQYF
cdr3_nt: TGTGCCAGCGTATTGGGAGGGATCGGGGGGGGAGAGACCCAGTACTTC
d_call: TRBD2
j_call: TRBJ2-5
v_call: TRBV6-6
clone_size: .

cdr3_aa: CAWRFSVGPYGYTF
cdr3_nt: TGTGCCTGGAGGTTTAGTGTGGGGCCCTATGGCTACACCTTC
d_call: .
j_call: TRBJ1-2
v_call: TRBV30
clone_size: once

cdr3_aa: CASSTPAGSLTGTDTQYF
cdr3_nt: TGTGCCAGCAGCACCCCGGCGGGGAGCCTAACAGGCACAGATACGCAGTATTTT
d_call: .
j_call: TRBJ2-3
v_call: TRBV7-2
clone_size: .

cdr3_aa: CASSPETGRPYEKLFF
cdr3_nt: TGTGCCAGCTCACCAGAGACAGGGAGGCCGTATGAAAAACTGTTTTTT
d_call: TRBD1
j_call: TRBJ1-4
v_call: TRBV18
clone_size: .

cdr3_aa: CASSQEGRGHEKLFF
cdr3_nt: TGCGCCAGCAGCCAAGAGGGTAGGGGTCATGAAAAACTGTTTTTT
d_call: .
j_call: TRBJ1-4
v_call: TRBV4-1
clone_size: few

cdr3_aa: CASSDGNNEQFF
cdr3_nt: TGTGCCAGCAGTGACGGCAACAATGAGCAGTTCTTC
d_call: .
j_call: TRBJ2-1
v_call: TRBV6-4
clone_size: .

cdr3_aa: CASSLEGTSYEQYF
cdr3_nt: TGTGCCAGCAGCTTGGAGGGGACGTCCTACGAGCAGTACTTC
d_call: .
j_call: TRBJ2-7
v_call: TRBV7-6
clone_size: .

cdr3_aa: CASSPPGQYNEQFF
cdr3_nt: TGTGCCAGCAGCCCGCCGGGACAGTACAATGAGCAGTTCTTC
d_call: TRBD1
j_call: TRBJ2-1
v_call: TRBV7-9
clone_size: .

cdr3_aa: CASSLGTGGNPLYEQYF
cdr3_nt: TGCGCCAGCAGCTTGGGCACAGGGGGGAACCCTCTGTACGAGCAGTACTTC
d_call: TRBD1
j_call: TRBJ2-7
v_call: TRBV5-1
clone_size: .

cdr3_aa: CASSQGVGTEAFF
cdr3_nt: TGTGCCAGCAGCCAGGGGGTTGGGACTGAAGCTTTCTTT
d_call: TRBD1
j_call: TRBJ1-1
v_call: TRBV5-5
clone_size: .

cdr3_aa: CASSLEAGLSYEQYF
cdr3_nt: TGTGCCAGCAGCTTAGAAGCAGGACTCTCCTACGAGCAGTACTTC
d_call: .
j_call: TRBJ2-7
v_call: TRBV7-9
clone_size: .

cdr3_aa: CASSGDRGPIYGYTF
cdr3_nt: TGTGCCAGCAGCGGAGACAGGGGGCCTATCTATGGCTACACCTTC
d_call: TRBD1
j_call: TRBJ1-2
v_call: TRBV7-8
clone_size: .

cdr3_aa: CASSQTSGPDTQYF
cdr3_nt: TGTGCCAGCAGTCAGACTAGCGGGCCAGATACGCAGTATTTT
d_call: TRBD2
j_call: TRBJ2-3
v_call: TRBV2
clone_size: .

cdr3_aa: CASNPPGNTEAFF
cdr3_nt: TGTGCCAGCAACCCCCCCGGGAACACTGAAGCTTTCTTT
d_call: .
j_call: TRBJ1-1
v_call: TRBV6-1
clone_size: once

cdr3_aa: CASSPQDSVSYEVYF
cdr3_nt: TGTGCCAGCAGCCCCCAGGACAGTGTCTCCTACGAGGTCTACTTC
d_call: .
j_call: TRBJ2-7
v_call: TRBV7-9
clone_size: .

cdr3_aa: CASSLRSGQGEAFF
cdr3_nt: TGTGCCAGCAGCTTAAGGTCGGGTCAAGGCGAAGCTTTCTTT
d_call: .
j_call: TRBJ1-1
v_call: TRBV11-3
clone_size: .

cdr3_aa: CASSLVAGERTGANVLTF
cdr3_nt: TGCGCCAGCAGCTTGGTGGCAGGGGAGCGGACTGGGGCCAACGTCCTGACTTTC
d_call: .
j_call: TRBJ2-6
v_call: TRBV5-1
clone_size: few

cdr3_aa: CASSREMNTEAFF
cdr3_nt: TGTGCCAGCTCACGAGAAATGAACACTGAAGCTTTCTTT
d_call: .
j_call: TRBJ1-1
v_call: TRBV18
clone_size: .

cdr3_aa: CASSEVGYEQYF
cdr3_nt: TGTGCCAGCAGTGAAGTCGGCTACGAGCAGTACTTC
d_call: .
j_call: TRBJ2-7
v_call: TRBV6-1
clone_size: .

cdr3_aa: CASRLAGGRGETQYF
cdr3_nt: TGTGCCAGCAGACTAGCGGGAGGGCGGGGAGAGACCCAGTACTTC
d_call: TRBD2
j_call: TRBJ2-5
v_call: TRBV2
clone_size: .

cdr3_aa: CASTKDRGAYNEQFF
cdr3_nt: TGTGCCAGCACCAAGGACAGGGGAGCCTACAATGAGCAGTTCTTC
d_call: TRBD1
j_call: TRBJ2-1
v_call: TRBV7-9
clone_size: few

cdr3_aa: CSVEVAQGLNTGELFF
cdr3_nt: TGCAGCGTTGAAGTGGCCCAGGGCCTCAACACCGGGGAGCTGTTTTTT
d_call: .
j_call: TRBJ2-2
v_call: TRBV29-1
clone_size: .

cdr3_aa: CAWRDRGWTEAFF
cdr3_nt: TGTGCCTGGAGAGACAGGGGCTGGACTGAAGCTTTCTTT
d_call: TRBD1
j_call: TRBJ1-1
v_call: TRBV30
clone_size: .

cdr3_aa: CASSAGTGLPYEQYF
cdr3_nt: TGTGCCAGCAGTGCCGGGACAGGGTTACCCTACGAGCAGTACTTC
d_call: TRBD1
j_call: TRBJ2-7
v_call: TRBV6-5
clone_size: once

cdr3_aa: CASRNPQDYSNQPQHF
cdr3_nt: TGTGCCAGTAGGAATCCACAGGATTATAGCAATCAGCCCCAGCATTTT
d_call: .
j_call: TRBJ1-5
v_call: TRBV19
clone_size: .

cdr3_aa: CASSVSGTVYYEQYF
cdr3_nt: TGTGCCAGCAGTGTTAGCGGGACTGTATACTACGAGCAGTACTTC
d_call: TRBD2
j_call: TRBJ2-7
v_call: TRBV25-1
clone_size: .

cdr3_aa: CASSLGVAGTGELFF
cdr3_nt: TGTGCCAGCAGCTTAGGAGTAGCGGGCACCGGGGAGCTGTTTTTT
d_call: TRBD2
j_call: TRBJ2-2
v_call: TRBV7-2
clone_size: .

cdr3_aa: CASSLDSNTEAFF
cdr3_nt: TGCGCCAGCAGCCTCGACAGTAACACTGAAGCTTTCTTT
d_call: .
j_call: TRBJ1-1
v_call: TRBV5-1
clone_size: .

cdr3_aa: CASSLGGLKNIQYF
cdr3_nt: TGTGCCAGCTCACTTGGGGGACTCAAAAACATTCAGTACTTC
d_call: .
j_call: TRBJ2-4
v_call: TRBV5-8
clone_size: .

cdr3_aa: CASSGHRGPGYTF
cdr3_nt: TGTGCCAGCAGCGGCCACAGGGGTCCAGGCTACACCTTC
d_call: TRBD1
j_call: TRBJ1-2
v_call: TRBV9
clone_size: once

cdr3_aa: CASSSGGTIEYF
cdr3_nt: TGTGCCAGCAGCTCGGGGGGCACGATTGAATACTTC
d_call: .
j_call: TRBJ2-7
v_call: TRBV6-1
clone_size: once

cdr3_aa: CASSYRDRGLTDTQYF
cdr3_nt: TGTGCCAGCAGCTACCGGGACAGGGGGCTCACAGATACGCAGTATTTT
d_call: TRBD1
j_call: TRBJ2-3
v_call: TRBV7-9
clone_size: .